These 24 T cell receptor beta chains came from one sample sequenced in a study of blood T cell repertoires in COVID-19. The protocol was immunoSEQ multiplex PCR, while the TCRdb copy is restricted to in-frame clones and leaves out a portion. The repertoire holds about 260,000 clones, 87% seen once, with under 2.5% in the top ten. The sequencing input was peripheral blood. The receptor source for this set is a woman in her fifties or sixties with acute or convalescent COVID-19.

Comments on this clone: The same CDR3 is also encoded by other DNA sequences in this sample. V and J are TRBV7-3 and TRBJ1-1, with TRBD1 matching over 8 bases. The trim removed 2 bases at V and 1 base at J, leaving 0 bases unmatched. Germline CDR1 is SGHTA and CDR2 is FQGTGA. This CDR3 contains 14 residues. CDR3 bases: TGTGCCAGCAGCTTAGGGACAGGGAACACTGAAGCTTTCTTT. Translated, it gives CASSLGTGNTEAFF.

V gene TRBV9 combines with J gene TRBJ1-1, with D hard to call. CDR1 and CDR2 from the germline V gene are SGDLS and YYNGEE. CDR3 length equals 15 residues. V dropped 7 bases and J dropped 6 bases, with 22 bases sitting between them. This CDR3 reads CASHGGPPEGAEAFF. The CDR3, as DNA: TGTGCCAGCCACGGAGGGCCGCCCGAGGGAGCTGAAGCTTTCTTT.

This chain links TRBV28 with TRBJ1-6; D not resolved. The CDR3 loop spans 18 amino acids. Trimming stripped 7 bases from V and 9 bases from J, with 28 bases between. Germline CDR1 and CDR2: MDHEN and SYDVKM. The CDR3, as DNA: TGTGCCAGCAACCCTTCGAGTCAGCGGATAGGAGGAATTTCACCCCTCCACTTT. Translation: CASNPSSQRIGGISPLHF.

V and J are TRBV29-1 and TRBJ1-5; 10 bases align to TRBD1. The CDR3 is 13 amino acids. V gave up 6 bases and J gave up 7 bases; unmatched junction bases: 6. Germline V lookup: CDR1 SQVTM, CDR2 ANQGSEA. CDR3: CSVAGQGDQPQHF. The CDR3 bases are TGCAGCGTCGCCGGACAGGGGGACCAGCCCCAGCATTTT.

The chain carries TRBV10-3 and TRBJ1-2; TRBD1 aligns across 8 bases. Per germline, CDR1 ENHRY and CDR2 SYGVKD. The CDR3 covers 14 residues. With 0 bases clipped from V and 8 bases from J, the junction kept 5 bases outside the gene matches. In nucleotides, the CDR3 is TGTGCCATCAGTGAGTCGACAGGGGACGAGGGCTACACCTTC. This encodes CAISESTGDEGYTF.

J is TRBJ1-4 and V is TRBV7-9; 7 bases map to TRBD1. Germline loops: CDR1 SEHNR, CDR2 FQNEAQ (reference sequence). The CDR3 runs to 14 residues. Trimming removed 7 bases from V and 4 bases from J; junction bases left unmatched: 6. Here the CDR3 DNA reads TGTGCCAGCACACCGGACAGGCTTAATGAAAAACTGTTTTTT. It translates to CASTPDRLNEKLFF.

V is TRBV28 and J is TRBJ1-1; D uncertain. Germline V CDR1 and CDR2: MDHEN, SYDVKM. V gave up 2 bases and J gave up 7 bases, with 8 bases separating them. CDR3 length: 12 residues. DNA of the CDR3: TGTGCCAGCAGTTTAGATGGGCTTGAAGCTTTCTTT. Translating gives CASSLDGLEAFF. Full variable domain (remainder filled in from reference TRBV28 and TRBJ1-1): DVKVTQSSRYLVKRTGEKVFLECVQDMDHENMFWYRQDPGLGLRLIYFSYDVKMKEKGDIPEGYSVSREKKERFSLILESASTNQTSMYLCASSLDGLEAFFGQGTRLTVV.

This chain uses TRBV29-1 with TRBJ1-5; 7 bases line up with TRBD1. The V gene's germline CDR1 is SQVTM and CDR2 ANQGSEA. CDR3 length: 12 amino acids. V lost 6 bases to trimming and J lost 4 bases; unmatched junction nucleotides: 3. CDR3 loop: CSVGQTNQPQHF. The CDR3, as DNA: TGCAGCGTGGGACAGACTAATCAGCCCCAGCATTTT.

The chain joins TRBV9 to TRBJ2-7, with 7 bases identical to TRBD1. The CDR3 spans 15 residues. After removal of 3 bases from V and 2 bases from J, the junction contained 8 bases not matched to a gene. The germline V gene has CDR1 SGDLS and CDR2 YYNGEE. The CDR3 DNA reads TGTGCCAGCAGCGCGGATGGACAGGCCACCTACGAGCAGTACTTC. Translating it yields CASSADGQATYEQYF. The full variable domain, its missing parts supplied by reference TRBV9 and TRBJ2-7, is DSGVTQTPKHLITATGQRVTLRCSPRSGDLSVYWYQQSLDQGLQFLIQYYNGEERAKGNILERFSAQQFPDLHSELNLSSLELGDSALYFCASSADGQATYEQYFGPGTRLTVT.

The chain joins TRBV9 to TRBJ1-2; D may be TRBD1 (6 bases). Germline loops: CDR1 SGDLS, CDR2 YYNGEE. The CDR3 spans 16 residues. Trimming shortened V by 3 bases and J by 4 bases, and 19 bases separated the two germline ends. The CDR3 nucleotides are TGTGCCAGCAGCGCAGGAGGGCGGGGGGCGCGCTATGGCTACACCTTC. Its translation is CASSAGGRGARYGYTF.

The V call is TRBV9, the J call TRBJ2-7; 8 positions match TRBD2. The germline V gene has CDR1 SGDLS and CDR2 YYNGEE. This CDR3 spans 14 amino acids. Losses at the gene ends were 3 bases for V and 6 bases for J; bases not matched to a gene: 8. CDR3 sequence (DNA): TGTGCCAGCAGCGCCGGGACTAGTCTAAGCGAGCAGTACTTC. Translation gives CASSAGTSLSEQYF. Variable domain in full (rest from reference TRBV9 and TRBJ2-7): DSGVTQTPKHLITATGQRVTLRCSPRSGDLSVYWYQQSLDQGLQFLIQYYNGEERAKGNILERFSAQQFPDLHSELNLSSLELGDSALYFCASSAGTSLSEQYFGPGTRLTVT.

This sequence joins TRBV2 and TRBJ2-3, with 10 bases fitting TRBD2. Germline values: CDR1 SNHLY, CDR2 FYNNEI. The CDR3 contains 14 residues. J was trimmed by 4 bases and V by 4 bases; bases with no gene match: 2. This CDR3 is CASSALAGADTQYF. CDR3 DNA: TGTGCCAGCAGTGCCCTAGCGGGGGCAGATACGCAGTATTTT.

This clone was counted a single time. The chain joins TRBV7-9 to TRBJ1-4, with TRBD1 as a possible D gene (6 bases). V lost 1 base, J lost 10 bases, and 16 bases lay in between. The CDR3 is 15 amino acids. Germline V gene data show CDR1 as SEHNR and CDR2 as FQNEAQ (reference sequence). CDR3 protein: CASSLESGGFGKLFF. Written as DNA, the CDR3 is TGTGCCAGCAGCTTAGAGTCGGGGGGCTTCGGAAAACTGTTTTTT. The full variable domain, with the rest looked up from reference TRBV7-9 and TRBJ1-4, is DTGVSQNPRHKITKRGQNVTFRCDPISEHNRLYWYRQTLGQGPEFLTYFQNEAQLEKSRLLSDRFSAERPKGSFSTLEIQRTEQGDSAMYLCASSLESGGFGKLFFGSGTQLSVL.

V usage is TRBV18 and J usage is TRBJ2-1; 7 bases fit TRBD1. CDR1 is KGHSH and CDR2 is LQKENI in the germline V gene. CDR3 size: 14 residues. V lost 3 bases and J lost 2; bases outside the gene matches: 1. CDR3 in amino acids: CASSPGTAYNEQFF. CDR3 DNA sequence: TGTGCCAGCTCACCCGGGACAGCCTACAATGAGCAGTTCTTC.

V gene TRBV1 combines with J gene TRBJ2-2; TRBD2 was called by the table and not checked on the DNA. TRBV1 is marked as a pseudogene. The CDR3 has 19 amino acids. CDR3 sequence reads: CTSSQESPRSGRVTGELFF. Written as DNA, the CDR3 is TGCACCAGCAGCCAAGAAAGTCCTCGTAGCGGGAGAGTCACCGGGGAGCTGTTTTTT.

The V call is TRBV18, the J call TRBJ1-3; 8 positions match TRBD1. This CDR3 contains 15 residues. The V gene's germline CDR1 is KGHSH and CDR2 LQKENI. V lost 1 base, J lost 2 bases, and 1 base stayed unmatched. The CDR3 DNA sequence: TGTGCCAGCTCACCACGCAGGGGGCCTGGAAACACCATATATTTT. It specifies CASSPRRGPGNTIYF.

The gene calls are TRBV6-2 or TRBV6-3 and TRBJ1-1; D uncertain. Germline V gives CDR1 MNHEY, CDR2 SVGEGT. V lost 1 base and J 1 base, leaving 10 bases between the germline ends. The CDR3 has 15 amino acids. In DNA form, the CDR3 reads TGTGCCAGCAGTTACTTGTTAGTAGCGAACACTGAAGCTTTCTTT. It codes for CASSYLLVANTEAFF.

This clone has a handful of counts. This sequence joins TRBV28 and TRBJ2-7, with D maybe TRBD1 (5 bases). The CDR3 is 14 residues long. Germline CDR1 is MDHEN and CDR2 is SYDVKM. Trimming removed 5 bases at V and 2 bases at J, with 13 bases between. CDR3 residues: CASSETVPPYEQYF. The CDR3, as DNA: TGTGCCAGCAGTGAGACAGTTCCCCCCTACGAGCAGTACTTC.

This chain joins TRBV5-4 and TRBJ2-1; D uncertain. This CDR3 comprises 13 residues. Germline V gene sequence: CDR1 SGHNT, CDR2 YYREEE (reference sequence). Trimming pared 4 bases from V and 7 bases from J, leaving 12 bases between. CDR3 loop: CASSPPASNEQFF. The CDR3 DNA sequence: TGTGCCAGCAGCCCCCCGGCTAGTAATGAGCAGTTCTTC.

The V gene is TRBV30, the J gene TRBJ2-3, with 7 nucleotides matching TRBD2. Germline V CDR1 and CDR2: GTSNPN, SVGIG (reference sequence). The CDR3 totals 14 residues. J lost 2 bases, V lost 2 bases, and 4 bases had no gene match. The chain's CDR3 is CAWSRLAVTDTQYF. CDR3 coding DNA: TGTGCCTGGAGTCGGCTAGCGGTCACAGATACGCAGTATTTT.

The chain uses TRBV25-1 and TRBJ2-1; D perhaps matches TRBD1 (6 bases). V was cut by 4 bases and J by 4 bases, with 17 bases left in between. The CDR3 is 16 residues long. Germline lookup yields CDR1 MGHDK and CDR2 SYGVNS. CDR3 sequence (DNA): TGTGCCAGCAGTGCTACACACAGGGCCGGGTACAATGAGCAGTTCTTC. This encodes CASSATHRAGYNEQFF.

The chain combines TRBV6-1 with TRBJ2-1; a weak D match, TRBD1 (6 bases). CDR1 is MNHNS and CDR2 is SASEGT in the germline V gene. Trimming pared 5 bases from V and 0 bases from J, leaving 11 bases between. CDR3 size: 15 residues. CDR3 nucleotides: TGTGCCAGCAGTTTCACAGGGAACTCCTACAATGAGCAGTTCTTC. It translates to CASSFTGNSYNEQFF.

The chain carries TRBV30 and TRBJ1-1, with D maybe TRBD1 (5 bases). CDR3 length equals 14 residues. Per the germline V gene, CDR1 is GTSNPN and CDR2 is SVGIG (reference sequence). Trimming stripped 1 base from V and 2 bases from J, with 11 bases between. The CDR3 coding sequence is TGTGCCTGGAGTGCGCAGGGATTCAACACTGAAGCTTTCTTT. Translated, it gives CAWSAQGFNTEAFF.

CDR3 loop: CASSQEWYSQETQYF. In DNA form, the CDR3 reads TGCGCCAGCAGCCAAGAATGGTATAGTCAAGAGACCCAGTACTTC. J is TRBJ2-5 and V is TRBV4-3; D call uncertain. V dropped 0 bases and J dropped 2 bases, with 10 bases sitting between them. CDR3 length: 15 residues. Germline V gene lookup returns CDR1 LGHNA and CDR2 YSLEER.